The rows below give T cell receptor beta chains drawn from one sample of a study of regulatory and conventional T cells in RAG deficiency. Assay: immunoSEQ multiplex PCR; the TCRdb copy retains only in-frame clones and omits some. Of some 6,100 clones listed, about 90% are singletons. Material: CD8+ T cells sorted from blood. The source is a human donor with RAG deficiency presenting as severe combined immunodeficiency. Each CDR3 is given with its conserved first and last residue. Fields, in order: J gene, clone size, V gene, D gene, CDR3 DNA, CDR3 protein. The D gene is left open where the match is weak. Clone size appears in some rows only: once, few, many, or a class for an expanded clone.

J gene: TRBJ2-5
clone size: hyperexpanded
V gene: TRBV7-9
D gene: NA
CDR3 DNA: TGTGCCAGCAGCGGAGGGGGGCCCCAAGAGACCCAGTACTTC
CDR3 protein: CASSGGGPQETQYF

J gene: TRBJ2-7
clone size: NA
V gene: TRBV29-1
D gene: NA
CDR3 DNA: TGCAGCGTTGAGGGGGCGGTTGGCGAGCAGTACTTC
CDR3 protein: CSVEGAVGEQYF

J gene: TRBJ2-1
clone size: NA
V gene: TRBV9
D gene: NA
CDR3 DNA: TGTGCCAGCAGCGTAGAACAGAACAATGAGCAGTTCTTC
CDR3 protein: CASSVEQNNEQFF

J gene: TRBJ2-3
clone size: NA
V gene: TRBV9
D gene: NA
CDR3 DNA: TGTGCCAGCAGCGTAGGCACAGATACGCAGTATTTT
CDR3 protein: CASSVGTDTQYF

J gene: TRBJ2-3
clone size: NA
V gene: TRBV4-2
D gene: NA
CDR3 DNA: TGTGCCAGCAGCCTGACAGATCGGGGCACAGATACGCAGTATTTT
CDR3 protein: CASSLTDRGTDTQYF

J gene: TRBJ2-3
clone size: NA
V gene: TRBV28
D gene: NA
CDR3 DNA: TGTGCCAGCAGCCCGACAGGTTTCACAGATACGCAGTATTTT
CDR3 protein: CASSPTGFTDTQYF

J gene: TRBJ1-1
clone size: NA
V gene: TRBV9
D gene: NA
CDR3 DNA: TGTGCCAGCAGCGTGAGGAGCGGCATGAACACTGAAGCTTTCTTT
CDR3 protein: CASSVRSGMNTEAFF

J gene: TRBJ2-6
clone size: NA
V gene: TRBV4-3
D gene: TRBD1
CDR3 DNA: TGCGCCAGCAGCCACGGGACAGGGAGCTCTGGGGCCAACGTCCTGACTTTC
CDR3 protein: CASSHGTGSSGANVLTF

J gene: TRBJ2-7
clone size: NA
V gene: TRBV2
D gene: NA
CDR3 DNA: TGTGCCAGCACCACCCCAGGGTCAACCTACGAGCAGTACTTC
CDR3 protein: CASTTPGSTYEQYF

J gene: TRBJ2-3
clone size: NA
V gene: TRBV29-1
D gene: TRBD2
CDR3 DNA: TGCAGCGGTGGGAGGGTGGCAGATACGCAGTATTTT
CDR3 protein: CSGGRVADTQYF

J gene: TRBJ2-5
clone size: NA
V gene: TRBV9
D gene: NA
CDR3 DNA: TGTGCCAGCAGCGTAGGGGGCCTGTACCAAGAGACCCAGTACTTC
CDR3 protein: CASSVGGLYQETQYF

J gene: TRBJ2-2
clone size: NA
V gene: TRBV28
D gene: NA
CDR3 DNA: TGTGCCAGCAGTTCGGGAACCGGGGAGCTGTTTTTT
CDR3 protein: CASSSGTGELFF

J gene: TRBJ2-7
clone size: NA
V gene: TRBV5-6
D gene: NA
CDR3 DNA: TGTGCCAGCAGCTTGGGGGCAGGGGCCTACGAGCAGTACTTC
CDR3 protein: CASSLGAGAYEQYF

J gene: TRBJ2-6
clone size: NA
V gene: TRBV7-2
D gene: NA
CDR3 DNA: TGTGCCAGCAGCCTGTCGGGGGGCGGTTCTGGGGCCAACGTCCTGACTTTC
CDR3 protein: CASSLSGGGSGANVLTF

J gene: TRBJ2-5
clone size: NA
V gene: TRBV19
D gene: NA
CDR3 DNA: TGTGCCAGTAGCACCTGGGGGGCCCAAGAGACCCAGTACTTC
CDR3 protein: CASSTWGAQETQYF

J gene: TRBJ2-3
clone size: NA
V gene: TRBV30
D gene: NA
CDR3 DNA: TGTGCCTGGACAGGGTTTACGACAGATACGCAGTATTTT
CDR3 protein: CAWTGFTTDTQYF

J gene: TRBJ1-1
clone size: NA
V gene: TRBV4-1
D gene: NA
CDR3 DNA: TGCGCCAGCAGCCTCCGGACCAGGGGGAACACTGAAGCTTTCTTT
CDR3 protein: CASSLRTRGNTEAFF

J gene: TRBJ2-1
clone size: NA
V gene: TRBV7-9
D gene: NA
CDR3 DNA: TGTGCTCTACTAAGGGAATACGAGCAGTTCTTC
CDR3 protein: CALLREYEQFF

J gene: TRBJ2-2
clone size: NA
V gene: TRBV5-4
D gene: NA
CDR3 DNA: TGTGCCAGCGAGGGGACCGGGGAGCTGTTTTTT
CDR3 protein: CASEGTGELFF

J gene: TRBJ2-7
clone size: NA
V gene: TRBV4-2
D gene: TRBD1
CDR3 DNA: TGTGCCAGCAGCCAACCGGGACAGATCTACGAGCAGTACTTC
CDR3 protein: CASSQPGQIYEQYF

J gene: TRBJ2-1
clone size: NA
V gene: TRBV27
D gene: NA
CDR3 DNA: TGTGCCAGCAGCCGCCCCGGCAATGAGCAGTTCTTC
CDR3 protein: CASSRPGNEQFF

J gene: TRBJ1-5
clone size: once
V gene: TRBV4-1
D gene: TRBD1
CDR3 DNA: TGCGCCAGCAGCCCATATGGAACAGGGGCTCAGCCCCAGCATTTT
CDR3 protein: CASSPYGTGAQPQHF

J gene: TRBJ2-5
clone size: NA
V gene: TRBV12-5
D gene: NA
CDR3 DNA: TGTGCTAGTGGTTCTAATCAAGAGACCCAGTACTTC
CDR3 protein: CASGSNQETQYF

J gene: TRBJ2-1
clone size: NA
V gene: TRBV7-3
D gene: NA
CDR3 DNA: TGTGCCAGCAGCTTGGGCAGTAGCTCCTACAATGAGCAGTTCTTC
CDR3 protein: CASSLGSSSYNEQFF

J gene: TRBJ2-7
clone size: NA
V gene: TRBV28
D gene: NA
CDR3 DNA: TGTGCCAGCAGTTTAGGGGTTGCGCAGTACTTC
CDR3 protein: CASSLGVAQYF

J gene: TRBJ2-1
clone size: NA
V gene: TRBV27
D gene: TRBD1
CDR3 DNA: TGTGCCAGCAGTGCGCGGACAGGATGGCACAACAATGAGCAGTTCTTC
CDR3 protein: CASSARTGWHNNEQFF

J gene: TRBJ2-7
clone size: NA
V gene: TRBV7-9
D gene: NA
CDR3 DNA: TGTGCCAGCAGCTTAACCCAGCTCTCCTACGAGCAGTACTTC
CDR3 protein: CASSLTQLSYEQYF

J gene: TRBJ2-5
clone size: NA
V gene: TRBV27
D gene: TRBD1
CDR3 DNA: TGTGCCAGCAGTTTCACGGGGACAGGCCAAGAGACCCAGTACTTC
CDR3 protein: CASSFTGTGQETQYF

J gene: TRBJ2-7
clone size: NA
V gene: TRBV7-2
D gene: TRBD1
CDR3 DNA: TGTGCCAGCAGCTTAGGACAGGGCATCGAGCAGTACTTC
CDR3 protein: CASSLGQGIEQYF

J gene: TRBJ2-2
clone size: NA
V gene: TRBV19
D gene: NA
CDR3 DNA: TGTGCCAGTAGTATAGCGGCCGGGGAGCTGTTTTTT
CDR3 protein: CASSIAAGELFF

J gene: TRBJ2-5
clone size: NA
V gene: TRBV28
D gene: NA
CDR3 DNA: TGTGCCAGCAGTTTATGCAGGGGAGAGACCCAGTACTTC
CDR3 protein: CASSLCRGETQYF

J gene: TRBJ2-3
clone size: NA
V gene: TRBV14
D gene: TRBD1
CDR3 DNA: TGTGCCAGCAGCCAAGATGGGGGACAGGGGACAGATACGCAGTATTTT
CDR3 protein: CASSQDGGQGTDTQYF

J gene: TRBJ2-7
clone size: NA
V gene: TRBV9
D gene: NA
CDR3 DNA: TGTGCCAGCAGCGACGGGACTCGTTCCTACGAGCAGTACTTC
CDR3 protein: CASSDGTRSYEQYF

J gene: TRBJ1-1
clone size: NA
V gene: TRBV6-6
D gene: NA
CDR3 DNA: TGTGCCAGCCCGCCGTCTTTAAGTGCTGAAGCTTTCTTT
CDR3 protein: CASPPSLSAEAFF

J gene: TRBJ1-1
clone size: NA
V gene: TRBV28
D gene: NA
CDR3 DNA: TGTGCCAGCAGCCCGAGGAACACTGAAGCTTTCTTT
CDR3 protein: CASSPRNTEAFF

J gene: TRBJ1-2
clone size: NA
V gene: TRBV4-2
D gene: NA
CDR3 DNA: TGTGCCAGCAGCCAAGATGAGGGCAGGGAGGAAGACTATGGCTACACCTTC
CDR3 protein: CASSQDEGREEDYGYTF

J gene: TRBJ2-1
clone size: NA
V gene: TRBV29-1
D gene: NA
CDR3 DNA: TGCAGCGTTGATTGGGAGGACAGGCCTACCAGCTCCTACAATGAGCAGTTCTTC
CDR3 protein: CSVDWEDRPTSSYNEQFF

J gene: TRBJ2-5
clone size: NA
V gene: TRBV9
D gene: TRBD1
CDR3 DNA: TGTGCCAGCAGCGTAGCCGGGGGTGGGACAGGGGGAGAGACCCAGTACTTC
CDR3 protein: CASSVAGGGTGGETQYF

J gene: TRBJ2-5
clone size: NA
V gene: TRBV27
D gene: TRBD2
CDR3 DNA: TGTGCCAGCAGTTCTCGACTAGCGGGAGAGGGGGAGACCCAGTACTTC
CDR3 protein: CASSSRLAGEGETQYF

J gene: TRBJ2-2
clone size: NA
V gene: TRBV6-5
D gene: NA
CDR3 DNA: TGTGCCAGCAGTGAGGGCGCGAACACCGGGGAGCTGTTTTTT
CDR3 protein: CASSEGANTGELFF

J gene: TRBJ2-6
clone size: NA
V gene: TRBV9
D gene: NA
CDR3 DNA: TGTGCCAGCTTCTGCGTCAAACAAAGTCGGGCCAACGTCCTGACTTTC
CDR3 protein: CASFCVKQSRANVLTF

J gene: TRBJ2-3
clone size: NA
V gene: TRBV27
D gene: NA
CDR3 DNA: TGTGCCAGCAGTTTATATTGGGGGGCTTTCACAGATACGCAGTATTTT
CDR3 protein: CASSLYWGAFTDTQYF

J gene: TRBJ2-5
clone size: NA
V gene: TRBV11-2
D gene: NA
CDR3 DNA: TGTGCCAGCAGCATGGTGGGGGAAGAGACCCAGTACTTC
CDR3 protein: CASSMVGEETQYF

J gene: TRBJ2-7
clone size: NA
V gene: TRBV19
D gene: NA
CDR3 DNA: TGTGCCAGTAGTATAGGGAGTGATTCCTACGAGCAGTACTTC
CDR3 protein: CASSIGSDSYEQYF

J gene: TRBJ2-3
clone size: NA
V gene: TRBV9
D gene: NA
CDR3 DNA: TGTGCCAGCAGCGACAGCACAGATACGCAGTATTTT
CDR3 protein: CASSDSTDTQYF

J gene: TRBJ2-5
clone size: NA
V gene: TRBV19
D gene: TRBD1
CDR3 DNA: TGTGCCAGTAGTCCTTGGGACAGGGGTAGGGAGACCCAGTACTTC
CDR3 protein: CASSPWDRGRETQYF

J gene: TRBJ2-5
clone size: NA
V gene: TRBV9
D gene: NA
CDR3 DNA: TGTGCCAGCAGCGTAGCTTCGGGACACCCGTACCAAGAGACCCAGTACTTC
CDR3 protein: CASSVASGHPYQETQYF

J gene: TRBJ2-7
clone size: NA
V gene: TRBV27
D gene: NA
CDR3 DNA: TGTGCCAGCAGTGGGGAAATTGGGGAGCAGTACTTC
CDR3 protein: CASSGEIGEQYF

J gene: TRBJ2-7
clone size: NA
V gene: TRBV5-1
D gene: NA
CDR3 DNA: TGCGCCAGCAGCTTGGAGTCTGTTTACGAGCAGTACTTC
CDR3 protein: CASSLESVYEQYF